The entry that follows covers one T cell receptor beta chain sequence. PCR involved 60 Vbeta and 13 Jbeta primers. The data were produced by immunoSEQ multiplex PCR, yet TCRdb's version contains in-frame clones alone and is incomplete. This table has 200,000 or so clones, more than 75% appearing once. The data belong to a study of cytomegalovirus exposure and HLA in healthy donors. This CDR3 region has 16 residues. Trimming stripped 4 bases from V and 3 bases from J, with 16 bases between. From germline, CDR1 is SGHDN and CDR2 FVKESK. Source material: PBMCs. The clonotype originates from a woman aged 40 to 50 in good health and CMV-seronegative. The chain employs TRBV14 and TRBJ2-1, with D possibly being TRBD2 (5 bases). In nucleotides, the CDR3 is TGTGCCAGCAGCCCCCATCTTTGGACTGGCTACAATGAGCAGTTCTTC. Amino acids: CASSPHLWTGYNEQFF.